The clone carrying this T cell receptor beta chain appeared many times. Primers used for first-strand cDNA, a TRAV- and TRBV-specific set, covered both alpha and beta chains. Over roughly 20 PCR cycles, TCRs were amplified from a constant-region primer and V-primer adapter. TCRdb analysed the reads with MiXCR anew, one entry per CDR3 protein. This table holds 85,000 to 95,000 distinct CDR3 sequences, 20% to 25% found once. This sample is drawn from a study of low-dose radiotherapy and immunotherapy resistance in tumors. Study in general: Oral aspirin 300 mg was taken by patients daily for four cycles from cycle 1 day 1.

Stated time point: after trial treatment. Treatment defined: LDRT plus nivolumab, ipilimumab, low-dose cyclophosphamide and aspirin (RACIN trial). This receptor was taken from a female donor with ovarian cancer. This specimen was PBMCs, taken after low-dose radiotherapy plus immunotherapy.

CDR3 loop: CASSPSTSYGYTF. In DNA form, the CDR3 reads TGTGCCAGCTCACCTTCGACAAGCTATGGCTACACCTTC. V and J are TRBV18 and TRBJ1-2, with D hard to call. From germline, CDR1 is KGHSH and CDR2 LQKENI. Trimming removed 3 bases at V and 4 bases at J, with 9 bases between. The CDR3 sequence is 13 residues long.